This TCR beta chain was profiled in a study of technical replicates of blood from several donors. Sequencing was performed with immunoSEQ multiplex PCR; in TCRdb, only in-frame clones are kept and a portion is missing. The table includes nearly 80,000 clones, roughly 91% detected once. Germline V gene sequence: CDR1 LNHNV, CDR2 YYDKDF (reference sequence). The CDR3 loop spans 14 amino acids. Trimming removed 2 bases at V and 2 bases at J, with 10 bases between. The receptor was isolated from a human donor in good health. The sequencing sample was made of T cells isolated from PBMCs. V is TRBV15 and J is TRBJ2-7; D unclear. CDR3 nucleotides: TGTGCCACCAGCAGAAACCGAGAGACCTACGAGCAGTACTTC. Residues: CATSRNRETYEQYF.